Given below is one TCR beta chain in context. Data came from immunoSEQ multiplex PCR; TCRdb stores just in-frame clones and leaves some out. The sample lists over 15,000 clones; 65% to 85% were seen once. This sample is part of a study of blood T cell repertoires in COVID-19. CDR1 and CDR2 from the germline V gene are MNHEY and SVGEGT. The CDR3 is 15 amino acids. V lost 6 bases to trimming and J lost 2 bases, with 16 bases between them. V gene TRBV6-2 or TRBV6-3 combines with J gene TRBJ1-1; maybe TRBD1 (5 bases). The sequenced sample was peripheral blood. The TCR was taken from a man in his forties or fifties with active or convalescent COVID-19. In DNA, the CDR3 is TGTGCCAGCAGCCGCCGGGGGGGACTAAACACTGAAGCTTTCTTT. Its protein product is CASSRRGGLNTEAFF.